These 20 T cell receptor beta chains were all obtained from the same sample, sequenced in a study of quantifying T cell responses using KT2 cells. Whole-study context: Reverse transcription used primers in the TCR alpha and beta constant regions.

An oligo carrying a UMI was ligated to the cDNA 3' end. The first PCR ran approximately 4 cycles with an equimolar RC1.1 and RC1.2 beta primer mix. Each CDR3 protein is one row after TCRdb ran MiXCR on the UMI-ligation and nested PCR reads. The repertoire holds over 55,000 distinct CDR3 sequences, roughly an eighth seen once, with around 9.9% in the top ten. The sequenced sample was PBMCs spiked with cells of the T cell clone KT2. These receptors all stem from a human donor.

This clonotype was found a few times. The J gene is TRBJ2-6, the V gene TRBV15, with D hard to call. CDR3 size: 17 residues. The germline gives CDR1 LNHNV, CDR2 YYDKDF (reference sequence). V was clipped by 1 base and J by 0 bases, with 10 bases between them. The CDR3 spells CATSRGYGSSGANVLTF. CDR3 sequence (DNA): TGTGCCACCAGCAGAGGATACGGAAGCTCTGGGGCCAACGTCCTGACTTTC.

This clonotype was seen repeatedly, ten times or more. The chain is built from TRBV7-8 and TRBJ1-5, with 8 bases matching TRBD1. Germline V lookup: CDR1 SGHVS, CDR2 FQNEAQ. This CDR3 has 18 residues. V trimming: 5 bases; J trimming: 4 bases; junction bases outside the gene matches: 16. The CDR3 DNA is TGTGCCAGCAGCCCCAGCGGACAGGGATGGCGAAGTAATCAGCCCCAGCATTTT. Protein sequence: CASSPSGQGWRSNQPQHF.

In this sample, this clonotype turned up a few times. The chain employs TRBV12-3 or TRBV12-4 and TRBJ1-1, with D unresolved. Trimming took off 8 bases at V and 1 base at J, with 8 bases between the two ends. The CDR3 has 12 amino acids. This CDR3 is CASQEGNTEAFF. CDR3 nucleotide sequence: TGTGCCAGCCAAGAGGGGAACACTGAAGCTTTCTTT.

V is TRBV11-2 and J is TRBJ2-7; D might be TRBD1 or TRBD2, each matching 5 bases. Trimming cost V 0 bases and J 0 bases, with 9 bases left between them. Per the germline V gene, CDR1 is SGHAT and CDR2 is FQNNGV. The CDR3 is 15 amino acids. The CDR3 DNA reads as TGTGCCAGCAGCTTAGACCCGGGACGCTCCTACGAGCAGTACTTC. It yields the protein CASSLDPGRSYEQYF.

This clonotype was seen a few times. The CDR3 DNA follows: TGTGCCAGCAGCGGGGGGGGCAATGAGCAGTTCTTC. Protein product: CASSGGGNEQFF. This rearrangement joins TRBV9 to TRBJ2-1; TRBD2 matches 7 bases. J lost 6 bases, V lost 3 bases, and 0 bases had no gene match. Per the germline V gene, CDR1 is SGDLS and CDR2 is YYNGEE. CDR3 length: 12 residues.

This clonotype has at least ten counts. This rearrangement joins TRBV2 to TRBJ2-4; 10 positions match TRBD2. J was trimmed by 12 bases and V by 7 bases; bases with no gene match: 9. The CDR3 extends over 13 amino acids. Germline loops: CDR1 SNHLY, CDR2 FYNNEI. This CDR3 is CASKRTSGRTQYF. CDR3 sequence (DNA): TGTGCCAGCAAAAGGACTAGCGGCCGAACTCAGTACTTC.

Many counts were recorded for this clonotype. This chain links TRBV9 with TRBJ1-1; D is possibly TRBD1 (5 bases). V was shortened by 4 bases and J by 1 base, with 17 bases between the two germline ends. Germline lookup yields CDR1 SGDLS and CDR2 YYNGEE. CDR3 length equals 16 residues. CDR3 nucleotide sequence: TGTGCCAGCAGCCCAACGACATGGGGCCCGAACACTGAAGCTTTCTTT. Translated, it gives CASSPTTWGPNTEAFF.

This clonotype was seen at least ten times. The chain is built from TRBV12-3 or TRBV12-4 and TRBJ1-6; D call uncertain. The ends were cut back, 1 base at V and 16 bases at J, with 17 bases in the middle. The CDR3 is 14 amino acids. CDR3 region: CASSLGGRGTQLHF. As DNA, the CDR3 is TGTGCCAGCAGTTTAGGGGGTCGGGGAACCCAGCTCCACTTT.

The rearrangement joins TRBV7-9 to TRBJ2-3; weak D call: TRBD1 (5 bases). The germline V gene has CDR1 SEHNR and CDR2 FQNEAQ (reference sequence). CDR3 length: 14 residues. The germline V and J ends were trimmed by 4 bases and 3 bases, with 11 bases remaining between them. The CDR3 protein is CASSSSQATDTQYF. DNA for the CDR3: TGTGCCAGCAGCTCCTCACAGGCGACAGATACGCAGTATTTT.

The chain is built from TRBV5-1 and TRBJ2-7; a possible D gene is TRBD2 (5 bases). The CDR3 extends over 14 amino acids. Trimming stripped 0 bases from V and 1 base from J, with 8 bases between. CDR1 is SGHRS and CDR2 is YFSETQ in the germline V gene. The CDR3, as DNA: TGCGCCAGCAGCTTGGTCGGGGAATCCTACGAGCAGTACTTC. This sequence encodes CASSLVGESYEQYF.

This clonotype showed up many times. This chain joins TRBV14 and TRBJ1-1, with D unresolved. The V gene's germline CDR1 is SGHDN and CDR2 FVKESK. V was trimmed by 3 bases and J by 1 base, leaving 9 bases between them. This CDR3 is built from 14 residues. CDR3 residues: CASSHRTQNTEAFF. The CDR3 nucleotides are TGTGCCAGCAGCCACAGGACTCAGAACACTGAAGCTTTCTTT.

CDR3 loop: CASTPRTSEVSNTEAFF. Here the CDR3 DNA reads TGTGCCAGCACCCCTCGGACAAGCGAGGTCTCGAACACTGAAGCTTTCTTT. J is TRBJ1-1 and V is TRBV3-1; D perhaps matches TRBD1 (5 bases). Germline assignment: CDR1 LGHDT and CDR2 YNNKEL (reference sequence). CDR3 length: 17 residues. V was trimmed by 7 bases and J by 1 base, leaving 22 bases between them.

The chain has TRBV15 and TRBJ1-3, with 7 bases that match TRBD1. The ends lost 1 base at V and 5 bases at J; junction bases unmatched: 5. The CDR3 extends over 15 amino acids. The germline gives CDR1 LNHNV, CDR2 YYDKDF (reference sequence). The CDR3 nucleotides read TGTGCCACCAGCAGAGTGGCAGGGGGTAGAAACACCATATATTTT. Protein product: CATSRVAGGRNTIYF.

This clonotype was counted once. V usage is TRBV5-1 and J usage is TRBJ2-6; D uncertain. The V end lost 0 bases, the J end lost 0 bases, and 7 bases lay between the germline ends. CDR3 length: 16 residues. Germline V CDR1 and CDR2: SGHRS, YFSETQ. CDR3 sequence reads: CASSLGPVSGANVLTF. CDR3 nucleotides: TGCGCCAGCAGCTTGGGACCGGTCTCTGGGGCCAACGTCCTGACTTTC. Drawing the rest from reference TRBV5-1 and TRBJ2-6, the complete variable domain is KAGVTQTPRYLIKTRGQQVTLSCSPISGHRSVSWYQQTPGQGLQFLFEYFSETQRNKGNFPGRFSGRQFSNSRSEMNVSTLELGDSALYLCASSLGPVSGANVLTFGAGSRLTVL.

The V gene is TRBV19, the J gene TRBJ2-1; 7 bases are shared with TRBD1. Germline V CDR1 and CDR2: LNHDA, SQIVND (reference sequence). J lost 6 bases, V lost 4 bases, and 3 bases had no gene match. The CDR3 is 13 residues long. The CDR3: CASSRGQSNEQFF. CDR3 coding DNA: TGTGCCAGTAGTAGGGGACAGTCCAATGAGCAGTTCTTC.

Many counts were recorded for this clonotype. The CDR3 loop reads CASSFTGGSSYEQYF. The CDR3 nucleotides are TGTGCCAGTAGTTTCACAGGGGGCTCGAGCTACGAGCAGTACTTC. The rearrangement links TRBV19 to TRBJ2-7; 9 nucleotides agree with TRBD1. The junction had 8 bases not matched to a gene; V was cut back by 5 bases and J by 3 bases. This CDR3 spans 15 amino acids. CDR1 and CDR2 from the germline V gene are LNHDA and SQIVND (reference sequence). The entire variable domain, with the rest obtained from reference TRBV19 and TRBJ2-7, is as follows: DGGITQSPKYLFRKEGQNVTLSCEQNLNHDAMYWYRQDPGQGLRLIYYSQIVNDFQKGDIAEGYSVSREKKESFPLTVTSAQKNPTAFYLCASSFTGGSSYEQYFGPGTRLTVT.

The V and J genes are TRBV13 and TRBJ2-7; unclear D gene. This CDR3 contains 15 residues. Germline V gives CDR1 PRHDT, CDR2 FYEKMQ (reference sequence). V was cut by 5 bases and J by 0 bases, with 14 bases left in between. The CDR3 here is CASSRNTDFSYEQYF. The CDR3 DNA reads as TGTGCCAGCAGCCGGAACACCGACTTCTCCTACGAGCAGTACTTC.

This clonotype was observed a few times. The CDR3 is CASSPPGGGTDTQYF. The CDR3 DNA reads as TGTGCCAGCAGCCCCCCGGGGGGAGGGACAGATACGCAGTATTTT. The V gene is TRBV7-9, the J gene TRBJ2-3; the match to TRBD2 covers 7 bases. CDR3 length equals 15 residues. Germline V gene data show CDR1 as SEHNR and CDR2 as FQNEAQ (reference sequence). The J segment lost 3 bases and the V segment lost 5 bases, leaving 8 bases of the junction unmatched.

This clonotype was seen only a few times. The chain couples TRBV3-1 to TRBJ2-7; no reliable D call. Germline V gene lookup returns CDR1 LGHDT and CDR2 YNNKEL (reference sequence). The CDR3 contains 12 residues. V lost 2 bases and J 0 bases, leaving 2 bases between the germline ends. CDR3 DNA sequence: TGTGCCAGCAGCCAAAACTCCTACGAGCAGTACTTC. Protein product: CASSQNSYEQYF.

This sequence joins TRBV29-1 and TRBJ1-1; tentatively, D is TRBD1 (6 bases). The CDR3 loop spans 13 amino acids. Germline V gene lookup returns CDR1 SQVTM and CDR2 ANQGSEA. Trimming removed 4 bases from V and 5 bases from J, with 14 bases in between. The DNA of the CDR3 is TGCAGCGTTGTTCAGGGGCTAATTACTGAAGCTTTCTTT. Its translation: CSVVQGLITEAFF.